This T cell receptor (beta chain) was sequenced in a study of blood T cell repertoires in COVID-19 (dated by TCRdb to 2020 to 2022). For the study in its entirety: Collaborator samples came from the United States, Italy and Spain and covered acute and convalescent phases of COVID-19. Deeply sampled blood TCRbeta repertoires from subjects exposed to, actively infected with, or recovered from COVID-19 were included in the dataset. Nearly every sample came with metadata listing a de-identified subject ID, COVID-19 status, age in years and sex. The repertoires were made available in a free public database intended to serve as a resource for research on the immune response to SARS-CoV-2. The material from the prospective study consisted of cDNA or gDNA derived from T cells, B-cell-depleted T cells, or PBMCs. Where available, HLA class I and class II types were obtained from metadata supplied by the sample provider rather than from assay-based typing. Samples were obtained from the ongoing ImmuneRACE study (first 160 participants) and from over 1,000 subjects provided by 6 global collaborators.

The immunoSEQ Assay, a bias-controlled multiplex PCR, was used to amplify TCRbeta CDR3 regions from genomic DNA. In the original analysis: The number of nucleated cells in each sample was estimated from the amplification of reference gene primers within the assay. To quantify the absolute abundance of each unique TCRbeta CDR3 rearrangement, sequence reads were collapsed and filtered. Productive Simpson clonality was computed per sample as the square root of Simpson's diversity index over productive rearrangements. Here the immuneACCESS table is served through TCRdb, limited to in-frame sequences with V and J called. Missing clones are a known gap in these copies; in checked studies unresolved V genes cover under half, and the rest lacks a known reason. D and trimming were read from the DNA, whereas the V and J calls and clone size are those reported in that table. The sample table lists roughly 230,000 clones, 80% to 85% of them with a count of one. Approximately 4.8% of the sample is taken by the ten largest.

Reading the germline V gene gives CDR1 SGHTA and CDR2 FQGNSA. At the junction V is shortened by 4 bases and J by 4 bases; bases outside the gene matches: 7. Inclusive of the bounding cysteine and phenylalanine, the CDR3 is 16 residues long. The read is trimmed to its CDR3 DNA, 48 bases read in frame from base 1. Collaborating institutions collected whole blood in K2EDTA tubes following their own protocols. For TCRbeta analysis, collaborators shipped samples as frozen whole blood, isolated PBMCs, or DNA extracted from either of those sample types. Concerning this clone: There is no known antigen for this receptor. It has no much larger one-base neighbor in the sample; base qualities were not kept.

Overall results and qualifications from the work: The quantity of clinical and demographic metadata differed by source and by participant and was supplied without curation.

The source is a man aged 50 to 60 with active or convalescent COVID-19. Recombination linked TRBV7-2 to TRBJ2-6, and 7 junction bases match TRBD1. The sequenced material came from peripheral blood. The CDR3 protein: CASSSDRADGANVLTF. The bases are TGTGCCAGCAGCTCCGACAGGGCGGACGGGGCCAACGTCCTGACTTTC.